A selection of T cell receptor beta chains follows, all from one sample in a study of T cell responses to AZD1222 COVID-19 vaccine. Using immunoSEQ multiplex PCR, the repertoire was profiled, and TCRdb retains in-frame clones only, with some absent. The sample shows approximately 150,000 clones, around nine tenths of them seen only once. Sequenced here: peripheral blood, sampled on day 0 of AZD1222 vaccination. Receptor source: an adult in good health. CDR3s include the opening cysteine and the closing phenylalanine or tryptophan. Fields, in order: D gene, V gene, clone size, J gene, CDR3 protein, CDR3 DNA. The D gene is left open where the match is weak. Rows give clone size only sometimes, using once, few, many, or a class for an expanded clone.

.,TRBV14,once,TRBJ2-5,CASSQDGTVKRTQYF,TGTGCCAGCAGCCAAGATGGGACGGTCAAGAGGACCCAGTACTTC
TRBD1,TRBV7-9,.,TRBJ1-2,CAGGTGYGYTF,TGTGCCGGGGGGACAGGCTATGGCTACACCTTC
.,TRBV3-1/TRBV3-2,.,TRBJ2-3,CASSPGTEGNTQYF,TGTGCCAGCAGCCCGGGGACCGAGGGAAATACGCAGTATTTT
.,TRBV6-6,.,TRBJ1-5,CASSGGDQPQHF,TGTGCCAGCAGCGGGGGGGATCAGCCCCAGCATTTT
.,TRBV5-1,.,TRBJ1-2,CASSLVGDSSGYTF,TGCGCCAGCAGCTTGGTTGGGGATTCAAGTGGCTACACCTTC
.,TRBV6-5,.,TRBJ1-1,CASSYVLNTEAFF,TGTGCCAGCAGTTACGTCCTGAACACTGAAGCTTTCTTT
.,TRBV5-4,.,TRBJ2-3,CASSQRTSSTDTQYF,TGTGCCAGCAGCCAGCGGACCTCTAGCACAGATACGCAGTATTTT
.,TRBV18,.,TRBJ2-3,CASSALGDTQYF,TGTGCCAGCTCAGCCTTGGGAGATACGCAGTATTTT
TRBD1,TRBV7-2,.,TRBJ2-7,CASSLAPGQKLYEQYF,TGTGCCAGCAGCTTGGCTCCGGGACAGAAACTCTACGAGCAGTACTTC
TRBD2,TRBV5-4,.,TRBJ2-2,CASSSGLVTGELFF,TGTGCCAGCAGCTCCGGACTAGTCACCGGGGAGCTGTTTTTT
.,TRBV6-5,.,TRBJ2-7,CASSYSNSRFPYEQYF,TGTGCCAGCAGTTACTCGAATTCTAGATTCCCCTACGAGCAGTACTTC
TRBD2,TRBV3-1/TRBV3-2,.,TRBJ2-1,CASSFGLAGAGNEQFF,TGTGCCAGCAGCTTTGGACTAGCGGGAGCGGGCAATGAGCAGTTCTTC
.,TRBV4-1,.,TRBJ2-7,CASSQAPFLGDEQYF,TGCGCCAGCAGCCAGGCCCCCTTCTTGGGAGACGAGCAGTACTTC
.,TRBV28,.,TRBJ1-3,CASSPSGRLLSGNTIYF,TGTGCCAGCAGTCCCTCGGGACGGTTATTATCTGGAAACACCATATATTTT
TRBD1,TRBV5-6,.,TRBJ2-1,CASSLEQGGSLRSYNEQFF,TGTGCCAGCAGCTTGGAACAGGGGGGCAGCCTGAGGTCTTACAATGAGCAGTTCTTC
.,TRBV15,.,TRBJ1-3,CATSRKTGISGNTIYF,TGTGCCACCAGCAGGAAGACAGGTATCTCTGGAAACACCATATATTTT
.,TRBV29-1,.,TRBJ1-2,CSVARGRYGYTF,TGCAGCGTTGCCCGGGGTCGCTATGGCTACACCTTC
.,TRBV29-1,.,TRBJ1-1,CSVAGRLNTEAFF,TGCAGCGTTGCGGGCAGACTAAACACTGAAGCTTTCTTT
TRBD1,TRBV6-5,.,TRBJ1-2,CVPGQANYGYTF,TGTGTGCCGGGACAGGCAAACTATGGCTACACCTTC
TRBD1,TRBV18,.,TRBJ2-7,CASSPSGQGTYEQYF,TGTGCCAGCTCACCCTCGGGACAGGGGACCTACGAGCAGTACTTC
.,TRBV19,.,TRBJ1-5,CARTGSNQPQHF,TGTGCCAGAACAGGGAGCAATCAGCCCCAGCATTTT
TRBD1,TRBV28,.,TRBJ2-7,CASSVTFGTALF,TGTGCCAGCAGCGTGACCTTCGGGACAGCTCTCTTC
.,TRBV7-9,.,TRBJ1-1,CASSPGGTEAFF,TGTGCCAGCAGCCCAGGTGGTACTGAAGCTTTCTTT
.,TRBV28,.,TRBJ2-7,CASRDGTQYEQYF,TGTGCCAGCAGGGACGGGACCCAATACGAGCAGTACTTC
.,TRBV7-9,.,TRBJ2-7,CASSFPEDRSSYEQYF,TGTGCCAGCAGCTTTCCCGAAGACAGGAGCTCCTACGAGCAGTACTTC
.,TRBV4-1,.,TRBJ2-7,CASSQDWGLGAAPYEQYF,TGCGCCAGCAGCCAAGATTGGGGGCTGGGGGCCGCTCCCTACGAGCAGTACTTC
TRBD1,TRBV15,.,TRBJ1-2,CATSRRDSQGDGYTF,TGTGCCACCAGCAGAAGGGACTCCCAGGGGGATGGCTACACCTTC
.,TRBV28,once,TRBJ1-1,CASSLTEQSADAFF,TGTGCCAGCAGTTTAACGGAACAAAGCGCCGACGCTTTCTTT
.,TRBV3-1/TRBV3-2,.,TRBJ1-3,CASSQDPGQGNTIYF,TGTGCCAGCAGCCAAGATCCAGGGCAAGGAAACACCATATATTTT